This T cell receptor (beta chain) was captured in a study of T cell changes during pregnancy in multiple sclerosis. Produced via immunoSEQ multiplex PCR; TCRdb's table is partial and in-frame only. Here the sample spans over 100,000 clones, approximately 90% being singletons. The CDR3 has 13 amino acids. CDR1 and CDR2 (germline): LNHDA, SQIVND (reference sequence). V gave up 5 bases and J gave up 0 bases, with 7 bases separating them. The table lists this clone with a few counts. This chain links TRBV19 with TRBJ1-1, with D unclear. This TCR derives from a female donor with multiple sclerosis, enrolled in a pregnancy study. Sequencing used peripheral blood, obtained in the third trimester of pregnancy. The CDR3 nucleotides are TGTGCCAGTAGTCCTCTCGTGAACACTGAAGCTTTCTTT. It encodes CASSPLVNTEAFF.